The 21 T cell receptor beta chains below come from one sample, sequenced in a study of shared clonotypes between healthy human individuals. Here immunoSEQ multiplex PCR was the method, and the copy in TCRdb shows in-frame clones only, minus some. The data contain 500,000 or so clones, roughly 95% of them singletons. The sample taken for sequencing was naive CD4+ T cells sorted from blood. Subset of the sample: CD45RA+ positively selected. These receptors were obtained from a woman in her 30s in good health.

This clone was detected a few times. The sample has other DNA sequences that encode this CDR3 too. CDR3 nucleotide sequence: TGCAGTGCTCGACAAGAGACCCAGTACTTC. Translation gives CSARQETQYF. This rearrangement joins TRBV20-1 to TRBJ2-5; D gene ambiguous. V was shortened by 5 bases and J by 2 bases, with 3 bases between the two germline ends. CDR3 length: 10 residues. CDR1 is DFQATT, CDR2 SNEGSKA, per germline (reference sequence).

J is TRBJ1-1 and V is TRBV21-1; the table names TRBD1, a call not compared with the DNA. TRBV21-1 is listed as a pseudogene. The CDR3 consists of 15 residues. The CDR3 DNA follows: TGTGCCAGCAGCAAAGTATTACAGGGTCACACTGAAGCTTTCTTT. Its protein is CASSKVLQGHTEAFF.

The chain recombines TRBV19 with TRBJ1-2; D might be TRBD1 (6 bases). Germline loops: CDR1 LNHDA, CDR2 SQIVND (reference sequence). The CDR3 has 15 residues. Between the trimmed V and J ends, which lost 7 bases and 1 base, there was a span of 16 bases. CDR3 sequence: CASTAGTPLNYGYTF. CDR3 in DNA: TGTGCCAGTACCGCCGGGACACCGCTTAACTATGGCTACACCTTC.

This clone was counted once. CDR3: CASSFFFGSVGELFF. In nucleotides, the CDR3 is TGTGCCAGCAGCTTTTTTTTCGGGTCGGTCGGGGAGCTGTTTTTT. The V and J genes are TRBV7-9 and TRBJ2-2, with D hard to call. Germline loops: CDR1 SEHNR, CDR2 FQNEAQ (reference sequence). This CDR3 is built from 15 residues. The germline V and J ends were trimmed by 3 bases and 7 bases, with 15 bases remaining between them.

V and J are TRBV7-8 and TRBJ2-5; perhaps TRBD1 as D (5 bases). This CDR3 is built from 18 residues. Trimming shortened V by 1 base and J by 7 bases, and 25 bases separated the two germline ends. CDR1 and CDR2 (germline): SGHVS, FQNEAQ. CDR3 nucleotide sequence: TGTGCCAGCAGCTTAGGGGGCTTGCCTCTCAGGTCGGTAGGGACCCAGTACTTC. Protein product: CASSLGGLPLRSVGTQYF. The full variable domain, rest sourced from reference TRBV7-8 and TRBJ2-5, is GAGVSQSPRYKVAKRGQDVALRCDPISGHVSLFWYQQALGQGPEFLTYFQNEAQLDKSGLPSDRFFAERPEGSVSTLKIQRTQQEDSAVYLCASSLGGLPLRSVGTQYFGPGTRLLVL.

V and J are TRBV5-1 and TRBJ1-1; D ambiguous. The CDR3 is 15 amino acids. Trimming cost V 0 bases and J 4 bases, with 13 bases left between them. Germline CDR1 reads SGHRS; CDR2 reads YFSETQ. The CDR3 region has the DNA TGCGCCAGCAGCTTGGACGCGGGTATCGGCACTGAAGCTTTCTTT. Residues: CASSLDAGIGTEAFF.

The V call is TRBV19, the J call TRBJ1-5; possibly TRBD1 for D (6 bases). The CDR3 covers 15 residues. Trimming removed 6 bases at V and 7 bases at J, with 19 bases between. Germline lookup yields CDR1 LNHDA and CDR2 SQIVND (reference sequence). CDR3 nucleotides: TGTGCCAGTAGGGGGTCGGCAGGGGCCGGGCAGCCCCAGCATTTT. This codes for CASRGSAGAGQPQHF.

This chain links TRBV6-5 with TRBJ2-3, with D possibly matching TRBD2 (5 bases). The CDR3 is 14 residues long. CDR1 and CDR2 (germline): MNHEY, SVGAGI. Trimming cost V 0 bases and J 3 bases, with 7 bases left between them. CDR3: CASSYSRDTDTQYF. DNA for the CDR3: TGTGCCAGCAGTTACTCGAGGGATACAGATACGCAGTATTTT.

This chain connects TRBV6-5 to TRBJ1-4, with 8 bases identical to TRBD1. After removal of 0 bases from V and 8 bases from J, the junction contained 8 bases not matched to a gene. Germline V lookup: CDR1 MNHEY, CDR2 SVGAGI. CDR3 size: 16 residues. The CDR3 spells CASSYSWTGIGEKLFF. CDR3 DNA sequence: TGTGCCAGCAGTTACTCCTGGACAGGGATAGGAGAAAAACTGTTTTTT.

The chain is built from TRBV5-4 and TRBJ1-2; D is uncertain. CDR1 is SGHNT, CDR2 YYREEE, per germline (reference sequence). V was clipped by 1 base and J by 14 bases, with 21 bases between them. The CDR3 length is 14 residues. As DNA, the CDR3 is TGTGCCAGCAGCTTGTGGCAGAGAGTAAAGAAGTTTACCTTC. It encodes CASSLWQRVKKFTF. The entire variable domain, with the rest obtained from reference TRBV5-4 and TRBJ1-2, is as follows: ETGVTQSPTHLIKTRGQQVTLRCSSQSGHNTVSWYQQALGQGPQFIFQYYREEENGRGNFPPRFSGLQFPNYSSELNVNALELDDSALYLCASSLWQRVKKFTFGSGTRLTVV.

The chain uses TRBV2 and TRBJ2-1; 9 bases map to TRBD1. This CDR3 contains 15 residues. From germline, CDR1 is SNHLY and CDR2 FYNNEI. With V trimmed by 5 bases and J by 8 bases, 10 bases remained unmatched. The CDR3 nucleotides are TGTGCCAGCAGTCTCTCCGGGACAGGGATGGATGAGCAGTTCTTC. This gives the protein CASSLSGTGMDEQFF.

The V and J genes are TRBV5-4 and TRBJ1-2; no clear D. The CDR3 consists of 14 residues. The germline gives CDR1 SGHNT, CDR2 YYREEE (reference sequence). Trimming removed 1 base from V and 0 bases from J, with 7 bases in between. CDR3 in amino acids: CASSLRSANYGYTF. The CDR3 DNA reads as TGTGCCAGCAGCTTGAGGAGCGCTAACTATGGCTACACCTTC. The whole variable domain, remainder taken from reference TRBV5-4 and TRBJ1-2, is ETGVTQSPTHLIKTRGQQVTLRCSSQSGHNTVSWYQQALGQGPQFIFQYYREEENGRGNFPPRFSGLQFPNYSSELNVNALELDDSALYLCASSLRSANYGYTFGSGTRLTVV.

CDR3 nucleotides: TGCGCCAGCAGACCCTCGACAGGCGCGGACGAAAAACTGTTTTTT. As protein: CASRPSTGADEKLFF. The chain links TRBV5-1 to TRBJ1-4, with a possible D match to TRBD1 (6 bases). Trimming removed 5 bases from V and 8 bases from J, with 19 bases in between. CDR3 length: 15 amino acids. Germline V gives CDR1 SGHRS, CDR2 YFSETQ.

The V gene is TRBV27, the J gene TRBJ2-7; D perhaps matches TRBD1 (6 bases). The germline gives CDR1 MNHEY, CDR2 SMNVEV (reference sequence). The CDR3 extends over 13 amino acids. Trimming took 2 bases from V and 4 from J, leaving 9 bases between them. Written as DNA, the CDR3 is TGTGCCAGCAGTTTACGGGACACTTACGAGCAGTACTTC. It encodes CASSLRDTYEQYF.

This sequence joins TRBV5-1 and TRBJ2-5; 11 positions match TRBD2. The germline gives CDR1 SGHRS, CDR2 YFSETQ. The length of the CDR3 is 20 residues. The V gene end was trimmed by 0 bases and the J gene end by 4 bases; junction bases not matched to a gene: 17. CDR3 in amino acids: CASSLAISTGSLAGGETQYF. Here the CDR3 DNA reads TGCGCCAGCAGCTTGGCAATTTCGACAGGGAGTCTAGCGGGAGGAGAGACCCAGTACTTC.

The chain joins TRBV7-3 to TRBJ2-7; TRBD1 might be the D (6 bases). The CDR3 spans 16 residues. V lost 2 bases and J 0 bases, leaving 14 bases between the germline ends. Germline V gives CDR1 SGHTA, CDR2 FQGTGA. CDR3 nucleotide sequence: TGTGCCAGCAGCTTATCGGGCAGGGGAACCTCCTACGAGCAGTACTTC. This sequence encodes CASSLSGRGTSYEQYF.

The CDR3 region is CASVGFKNTEAFF. The CDR3 nucleotides are TGTGCCAGTGTCGGGTTTAAGAACACTGAAGCTTTCTTT. V gene TRBV28 combines with J gene TRBJ1-1; D gene uncertain. The germline gives CDR1 MDHEN, CDR2 SYDVKM. Trimming cost V 9 bases and J 1 base, with 12 bases left between them. The CDR3 is made up of 13 amino acids.

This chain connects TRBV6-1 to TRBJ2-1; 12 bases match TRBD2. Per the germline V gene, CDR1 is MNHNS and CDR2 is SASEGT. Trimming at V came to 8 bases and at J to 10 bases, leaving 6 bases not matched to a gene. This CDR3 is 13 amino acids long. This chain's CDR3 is CASRTSGMKEQFF. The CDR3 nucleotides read TGTGCCAGCCGGACTAGCGGGATGAAGGAGCAGTTCTTC.

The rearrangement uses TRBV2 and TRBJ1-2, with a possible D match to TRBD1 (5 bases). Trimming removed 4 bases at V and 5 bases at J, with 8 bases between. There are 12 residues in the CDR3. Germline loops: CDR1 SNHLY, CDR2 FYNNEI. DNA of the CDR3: TGTGCCAGCAGTGTCACAGGTTATGGCTACACCTTC. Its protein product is CASSVTGYGYTF.

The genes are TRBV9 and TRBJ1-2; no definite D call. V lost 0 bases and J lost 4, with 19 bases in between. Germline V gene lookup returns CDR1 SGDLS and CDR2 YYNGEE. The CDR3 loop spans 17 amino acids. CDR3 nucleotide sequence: TGTGCCAGCAGCGTAGTCATAGGCGGCAGCGGTGGCTATGGCTACACCTTC. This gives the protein CASSVVIGGSGGYGYTF.

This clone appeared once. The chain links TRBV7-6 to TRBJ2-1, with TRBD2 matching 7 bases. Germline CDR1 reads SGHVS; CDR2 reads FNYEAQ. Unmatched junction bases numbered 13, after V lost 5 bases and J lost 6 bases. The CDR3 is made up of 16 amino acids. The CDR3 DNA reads TGTGCCAGCAGCCGACTAGGAGGGAGGGTTAGCAATGAGCAGTTCTTC. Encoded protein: CASSRLGGRVSNEQFF.